These 25 T cell receptor beta chains share one sample of origin, sequenced in a study of CD8 T cells in Susac syndrome. RNA was extracted with the RNeasy kit, and a quantity of roughly 0.5 to 1 ug was reverse transcribed using random hexamers. TCRdb used MiXCR to reprocess the immunoSEQ multiplex PCR reads, holding one entry per CDR3 protein. This sample yields about 150,000 distinct CDR3 sequences, of which around 95% are seen a single time; roughly 0.16% belongs to the top ten. The sample comprised CD8+ T cells from PBMCs. These receptors were collected from a human donor with multiple sclerosis.

V gene TRBV15 combines with J gene TRBJ2-7, with D maybe TRBD2 (6 bases). Deletions cut 0 bases from V and 0 bases from J, with 12 bases between. The CDR3 consists of 16 residues. Germline loops: CDR1 LNHNV, CDR2 YYDKDF (reference sequence). CDR3 bases: TGTGCCACCAGCAGAGATGGGGGGACGGACTCCTACGAGCAGTACTTC. This sequence encodes CATSRDGGTDSYEQYF. Looking up the rest from reference TRBV15 and TRBJ2-7 gives the full variable domain: DAMVIQNPRYQVTQFGKPVTLSCSQTLNHNVMYWYQQKSSQAPKLLFHYYDKDFNNEADTPDNFQSRRPNTSFCFLDIRSPGLGDTAMYLCATSRDGGTDSYEQYFGPGTRLTVT.

The chain is built from TRBV2 and TRBJ2-5; D gene uncertain. CDR3 length: 15 residues. V gave up 7 bases and J gave up 1 base, with 16 bases separating them. Germline CDR1 is SNHLY and CDR2 is FYNNEI. The CDR3 bases are TGTGCCAGCACCCCGGACCCCGGTTCCCAAGAGACCCAGTACTTC. Translated: CASTPDPGSQETQYF.

J is TRBJ2-7 and V is TRBV30; D not certain. This CDR3 has 11 amino acids. Deletions cut 4 bases from V and 5 bases from J, with 9 bases between. Per germline, CDR1 GTSNPN and CDR2 SVGIG (reference sequence). The CDR3 sequence: CAWTGNHEQYF. The DNA for the CDR3 is TGTGCCTGGACGGGCAACCACGAGCAGTACTTC. The full variable domain, with the rest looked up from reference TRBV30 and TRBJ2-7, is SQTIHQWPATLVQPVGSPLSLECTVEGTSNPNLYWYRQAAGRGLQLLFYSVGIGQISSEVPQNLSASRPQDRQFILSSKKLLLSDSGFYLCAWTGNHEQYFGPGTRLTVT.

The chain couples TRBV9 to TRBJ1-2, with D uncertain. V shed 4 bases and J shed 9 bases, with 10 bases lying between them. This CDR3 contains 11 residues. Germline CDR1 is SGDLS and CDR2 is YYNGEE. The CDR3 DNA follows: TGTGCCAGCAGCACCCAAGGTCGCTACACCTTC. It translates to CASSTQGRYTF.

The chain couples TRBV15 to TRBJ2-7, with 10 bases that match TRBD2. Germline assignment: CDR1 LNHNV and CDR2 YYDKDF (reference sequence). CDR3 length: 16 residues. V shed 5 bases, J shed 9 bases, and the junction held 16 bases outside the gene matches. This CDR3 is CATSVEEAGGRQGQYF. The CDR3 DNA reads as TGTGCCACCAGCGTTGAAGAAGCGGGGGGGCGTCAAGGGCAGTACTTC.

V and J are TRBV3-1 and TRBJ2-3; 7 nucleotides line up with TRBD1. The CDR3 runs to 15 residues. Germline V gene lookup returns CDR1 LGHDT and CDR2 YNNKEL (reference sequence). Trimming at V came to 5 bases and at J to 4 bases, leaving 9 bases not matched to a gene. The DNA of the CDR3 is TGTGCCAGCAGCTACGGCGACAGGGCGTCAGATACGCAGTATTTT. It specifies CASSYGDRASDTQYF.

The chain is built from TRBV9 and TRBJ2-1; 7 bases are shared with TRBD1. The CDR3 is 14 amino acids. After removal of 3 bases from V and 7 bases from J, the junction contained 7 bases not matched to a gene. The germline CDR1 and CDR2 sequences are SGDLS and YYNGEE. The CDR3 sequence: CASSDRDRENEQFF. The CDR3 bases are TGTGCCAGCAGCGACAGGGACAGAGAGAATGAGCAGTTCTTC.

The rearrangement uses TRBV29-1 and TRBJ1-5; D unresolved. The CDR3 runs 13 residues. The germline gives CDR1 SQVTM, CDR2 ANQGSEA. V shed 2 bases and J shed 11 bases, with 16 bases lying between them. As DNA, the CDR3 is TGCAGCGTTGAATCCGGATCCGGATTGTCCCAGCATTTT. Translating gives CSVESGSGLSQHF.

The gene calls are TRBV29-1 and TRBJ2-7; perhaps TRBD2 as D (5 bases). With 1 base removed from V and 6 bases from J, the gap between germline ends came to 13 bases. CDR1 is SQVTM and CDR2 is ANQGSEA in the germline V gene. CDR3 length: 13 amino acids. The CDR3: CSVEAALGSEQYF. The CDR3 DNA reads as TGCAGCGTTGAAGCTGCCTTGGGGAGCGAGCAGTACTTC.

The chain is built from TRBV3-1 and TRBJ1-4; a possible D gene is TRBD1 (5 bases). V lost 4 bases, J lost 8 bases, and 14 bases lay in between. This CDR3 contains 14 residues. Germline V gene lookup returns CDR1 LGHDT and CDR2 YNNKEL (reference sequence). CDR3 loop: CASSLTRVREKLFF. The CDR3 DNA reads TGTGCCAGCAGCCTAACCAGGGTGAGAGAAAAACTGTTTTTT.

This chain joins TRBV29-1 and TRBJ2-1; 9 nucleotides line up with TRBD1. Germline CDR1 reads SQVTM; CDR2 reads ANQGSEA. With V trimmed by 6 bases and J by 10 bases, 4 bases remained unmatched. CDR3 size: 11 residues. In nucleotides, the CDR3 is TGCAGCGTAACAGGGGGCAGCGAGCAGTTCTTC. Translated, it gives CSVTGGSEQFF.

This chain joins TRBV9 and TRBJ1-1; D uncertain. Germline V gene data show CDR1 as SGDLS and CDR2 as YYNGEE. The CDR3 is made up of 13 amino acids. Trimming cost V 4 bases and J 4 bases, with 11 bases left between them. CDR3 DNA sequence: TGTGCCAGCAGCCCCCCTACGAGCACTGAAGCTTTCTTT. This encodes CASSPPTSTEAFF.

The chain recombines TRBV29-1 with TRBJ1-2; TRBD1 matches at 7 bases. Per germline, CDR1 SQVTM and CDR2 ANQGSEA. Unmatched junction bases numbered 8, after V lost 6 bases and J lost 4 bases. This CDR3 is 13 amino acids long. For the CDR3, the DNA is TGCAGCGTCTTGACAGGGAAGAGCTATGGCTACACCTTC. This codes for CSVLTGKSYGYTF.

The chain links TRBV15 to TRBJ2-5; a weak D match, TRBD1 (5 bases). The germline V gene encodes CDR1 LNHNV and CDR2 YYDKDF (reference sequence). The CDR3 runs to 14 residues. V gave up 1 base and J gave up 5 bases, with 11 bases separating them. CDR3 nucleotides: TGTGCCACCAGCAGAGTAACAGGAATGGAGACCCAGTACTTC. Residues: CATSRVTGMETQYF.

The chain employs TRBV14 and TRBJ2-2; D ambiguous. Looked up from germline, CDR1 is SGHDN and CDR2 is FVKESK. Trimming left V 3 bases short and J 1 base short, with 6 bases between. The CDR3 totals 14 residues. Here the CDR3 reads CASSQFQNTGELFF. The DNA of the CDR3 is TGTGCCAGCAGCCAGTTTCAGAACACCGGGGAGCTGTTTTTT.

V gene TRBV5-4 combines with J gene TRBJ1-1; D perhaps matches TRBD1 (5 bases). The V end lost 4 bases, the J end lost 3 bases, and 16 bases lay between the germline ends. Germline V gene sequence: CDR1 SGHNT, CDR2 YYREEE (reference sequence). The CDR3 is 15 amino acids. CDR3 in DNA: TGTGCCAGCAGCCTAGAGACCAGGGAGGACACTGAAGCTTTCTTT. The encoded protein is CASSLETREDTEAFF.

The CDR3 sequence is CAWSSTLVAADYGYTF. Written as DNA, the CDR3 is TGTGCCTGGAGTTCTACGTTGGTGGCAGCGGACTATGGCTACACCTTC. The gene calls are TRBV30 and TRBJ1-2; D uncertain. The CDR3 is made up of 16 amino acids. Germline values: CDR1 GTSNPN, CDR2 SVGIG (reference sequence). V was pared by 2 bases and J by 3 bases, with 19 bases between. Looking up the rest from reference TRBV30 and TRBJ1-2 gives the full variable domain: SQTIHQWPATLVQPVGSPLSLECTVEGTSNPNLYWYRQAAGRGLQLLFYSVGIGQISSEVPQNLSASRPQDRQFILSSKKLLLSDSGFYLCAWSSTLVAADYGYTFGSGTRLTVV.

The chain carries TRBV7-9 and TRBJ2-5, with D perhaps TRBD1 or TRBD2 (6 bases each). The CDR3 length is 14 residues. V lost 7 bases and J 0 bases, leaving 12 bases between the germline ends. The germline V gene has CDR1 SEHNR and CDR2 FQNEAQ (reference sequence). The DNA for the CDR3 is TGTGCCAGCACCCTAGGGGGGAACCAAGAGACCCAGTACTTC. Amino acid sequence: CASTLGGNQETQYF.

This rearrangement joins TRBV7-9 to TRBJ2-2, with D perhaps being TRBD1 or TRBD2 (6 bases each). This CDR3 contains 16 residues. CDR1 and CDR2 (germline): SEHNR, FQNEAQ (reference sequence). V shed 3 bases and J shed 1 base, with 12 bases lying between them. CDR3 DNA: TGTGCCAGCAGCTTCGGGGGACACCAGAACACCGGGGAGCTGTTTTTT. Amino acid sequence: CASSFGGHQNTGELFF.

J is TRBJ2-2 and V is TRBV2, with 10 bases aligning to TRBD2. CDR3 length: 18 residues. J lost 2 bases, V lost 5 bases, and 11 bases had no gene match. Germline V lookup: CDR1 SNHLY, CDR2 FYNNEI. The DNA of the CDR3 is TGTGCCAGCAGTCGCTGGCTAGCGGGGGCCGGAAACACCGGGGAGCTGTTTTTT. This translates into CASSRWLAGAGNTGELFF. The full variable domain, with the rest looked up from reference TRBV2 and TRBJ2-2, is EPEVTQTPSHQVTQMGQEVILRCVPISNHLYFYWYRQILGQKVEFLVSFYNNEISEKSEIFDDQFSVERPDGSNFTLKIRSTKLEDSAMYFCASSRWLAGAGNTGELFFGEGSRLTVL.

This rearrangement joins TRBV27 to TRBJ1-2; D not resolved. This CDR3 has 13 amino acids. Germline assignment: CDR1 MNHEY and CDR2 SMNVEV (reference sequence). V dropped 6 bases and J dropped 2 bases, with 10 bases sitting between them. In nucleotides, the CDR3 is TGTGCCAGCAGGGTGGCGGGAAACTATGGCTACACCTTC. This encodes CASRVAGNYGYTF.

The chain carries TRBV3-1 and TRBJ1-2; maybe TRBD1 (5 bases). The ends were cut back, 0 bases at V and 8 bases at J, with 16 bases in the middle. The CDR3 spans 15 residues. CDR1 and CDR2 from the germline V gene are LGHDT and YNNKEL (reference sequence). In DNA, the CDR3 is TGTGCCAGCAGCCAAGATGGTGGACACACGAAGGGCTACACCTTC. This encodes CASSQDGGHTKGYTF.

CDR3 protein: CSVDIGGTEAFF. In DNA form, the CDR3 reads TGCAGCGTTGATATTGGGGGAACTGAAGCTTTCTTT. The chain has TRBV29-1 and TRBJ1-1, with TRBD1 as a possible D gene (5 bases). CDR1 is SQVTM, CDR2 ANQGSEA, per germline. V was cut by 3 bases and J by 5 bases, with 10 bases left in between. The CDR3 has 12 residues. The variable domain in full, with the rest retrieved from reference TRBV29-1 and TRBJ1-1, is SAVISQKPSRDICQRGTSLTIQCQVDSQVTMMFWYRQQPGQSLTLIATANQGSEATYESGFVIDKFPISRPNLTFSTLTVSNMSPEDSSIYLCSVDIGGTEAFFGQGTRLTVV.

This sequence joins TRBV29-1 and TRBJ1-2, with 8 nucleotides matching TRBD1. CDR3 length equals 12 residues. With 4 bases clipped from V and 8 bases from J, the junction kept 6 bases outside the gene matches. Germline lookup yields CDR1 SQVTM and CDR2 ANQGSEA. CDR3 in DNA: TGCAGCGTTGGGCCAGGGGGCGAAGGCTACACCTTC. It encodes CSVGPGGEGYTF. Supplemented by reference TRBV29-1 and TRBJ1-2, the full variable domain reads SAVISQKPSRDICQRGTSLTIQCQVDSQVTMMFWYRQQPGQSLTLIATANQGSEATYESGFVIDKFPISRPNLTFSTLTVSNMSPEDSSIYLCSVGPGGEGYTFGSGTRLTVV.

This rearrangement joins TRBV7-6 to TRBJ2-1; the D gene is possibly TRBD1 (6 bases). V lost 6 bases and J lost 8, with 11 bases in between. The V gene's germline CDR1 is SGHVS and CDR2 FNYEAQ. CDR3 size: 12 residues. The CDR3 loop is CASSSRQDEQFF. In DNA, the CDR3 is TGTGCCAGCAGTTCAAGACAGGATGAGCAGTTCTTC. Looking up the rest from reference TRBV7-6 and TRBJ2-1 gives the full variable domain: GAGVSQSPRYKVTKRGQDVALRCDPISGHVSLYWYRQALGQGPEFLTYFNYEAQQDKSGLPNDRFSAERPEGSISTLTIQRTEQRDSAMYRCASSSRQDEQFFGPGTRLTVL.